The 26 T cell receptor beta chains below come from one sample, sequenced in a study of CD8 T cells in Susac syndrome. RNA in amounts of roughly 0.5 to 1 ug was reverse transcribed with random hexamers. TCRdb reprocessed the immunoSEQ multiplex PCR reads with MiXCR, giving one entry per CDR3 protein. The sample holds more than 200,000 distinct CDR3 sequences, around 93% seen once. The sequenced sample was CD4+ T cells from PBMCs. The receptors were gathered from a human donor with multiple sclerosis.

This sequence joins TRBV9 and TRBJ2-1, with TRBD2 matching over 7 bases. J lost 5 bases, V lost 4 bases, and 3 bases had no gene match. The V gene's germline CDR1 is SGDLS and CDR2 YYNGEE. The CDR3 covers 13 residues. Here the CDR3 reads CASSILADNEQFF. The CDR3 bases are TGTGCCAGCAGCATTCTAGCGGACAATGAGCAGTTCTTC.

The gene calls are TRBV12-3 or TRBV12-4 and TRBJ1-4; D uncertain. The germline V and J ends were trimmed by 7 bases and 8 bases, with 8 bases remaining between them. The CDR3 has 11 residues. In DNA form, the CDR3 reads TGTGCCAGCAAGGAAAGGGAAAAACTGTTTTTT. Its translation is CASKEREKLFF.

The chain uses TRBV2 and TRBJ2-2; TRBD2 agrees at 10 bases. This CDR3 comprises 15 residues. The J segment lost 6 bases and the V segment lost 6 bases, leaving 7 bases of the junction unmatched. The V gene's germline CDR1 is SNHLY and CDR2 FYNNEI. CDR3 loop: CASRATSGSPGELFF. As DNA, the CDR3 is TGTGCCAGCAGGGCGACTAGCGGGTCCCCCGGGGAGCTGTTTTTT.

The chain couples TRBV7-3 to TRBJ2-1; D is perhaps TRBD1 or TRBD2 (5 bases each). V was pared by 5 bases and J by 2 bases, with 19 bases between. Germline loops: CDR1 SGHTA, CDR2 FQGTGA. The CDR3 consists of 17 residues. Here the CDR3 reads CASSAASSGTPYNEQFF. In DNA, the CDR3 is TGTGCCAGCAGCGCCGCCTCGTCCGGGACCCCCTACAATGAGCAGTTCTTC.

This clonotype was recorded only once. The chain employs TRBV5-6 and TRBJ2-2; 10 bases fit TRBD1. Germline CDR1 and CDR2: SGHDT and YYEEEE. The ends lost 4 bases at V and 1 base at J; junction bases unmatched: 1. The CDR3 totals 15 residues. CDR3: CASSGTGVNTGELFF. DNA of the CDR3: TGTGCCAGCAGCGGGACAGGGGTGAACACCGGGGAGCTGTTTTTT. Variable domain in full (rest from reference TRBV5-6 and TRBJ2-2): DAGVTQSPTHLIKTRGQQVTLRCSPKSGHDTVSWYQQALGQGPQFIFQYYEEEERQRGNFPDRFSGHQFPNYSSELNVNALLLGDSALYLCASSGTGVNTGELFFGEGSRLTVL.

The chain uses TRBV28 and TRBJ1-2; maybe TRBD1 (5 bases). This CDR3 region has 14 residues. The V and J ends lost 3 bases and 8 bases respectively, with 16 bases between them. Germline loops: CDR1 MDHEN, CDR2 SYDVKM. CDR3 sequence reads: CASSFDSRTDGYTF. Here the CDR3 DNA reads TGTGCCAGCAGTTTCGACAGTCGGACGGACGGCTACACCTTC.

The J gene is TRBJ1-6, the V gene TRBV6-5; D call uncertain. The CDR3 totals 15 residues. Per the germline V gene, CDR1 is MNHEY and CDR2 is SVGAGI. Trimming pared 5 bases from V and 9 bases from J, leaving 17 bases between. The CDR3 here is CASSTYSGGSSPLHF. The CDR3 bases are TGTGCCAGCAGTACATATTCTGGTGGAAGTTCACCCCTCCACTTT.

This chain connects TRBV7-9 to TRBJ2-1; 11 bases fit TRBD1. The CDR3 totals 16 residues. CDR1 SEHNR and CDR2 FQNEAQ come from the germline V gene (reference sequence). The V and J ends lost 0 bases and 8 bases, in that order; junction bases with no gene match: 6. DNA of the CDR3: TGTGCCAGCAGCTTAGCTCTGGACAGGGGGCTTGATGAGCAGTTCTTC. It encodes CASSLALDRGLDEQFF. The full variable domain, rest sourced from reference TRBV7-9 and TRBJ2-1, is DTGVSQNPRHKITKRGQNVTFRCDPISEHNRLYWYRQTLGQGPEFLTYFQNEAQLEKSRLLSDRFSAERPKGSFSTLEIQRTEQGDSAMYLCASSLALDRGLDEQFFGPGTRLTVL.

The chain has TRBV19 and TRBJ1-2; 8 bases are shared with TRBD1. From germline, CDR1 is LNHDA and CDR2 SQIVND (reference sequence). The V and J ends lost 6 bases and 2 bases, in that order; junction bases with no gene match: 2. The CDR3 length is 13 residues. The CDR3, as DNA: TGTGCCAGTAGCCGACAGGGGAACTATGGCTACACCTTC. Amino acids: CASSRQGNYGYTF.

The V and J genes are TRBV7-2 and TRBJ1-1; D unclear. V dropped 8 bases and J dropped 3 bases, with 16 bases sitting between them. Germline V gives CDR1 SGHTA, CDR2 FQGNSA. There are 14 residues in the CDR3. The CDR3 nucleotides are TGTGCCAGCGGGGTACGAAAGGAATACACTGAAGCTTTCTTT. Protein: CASGVRKEYTEAFF. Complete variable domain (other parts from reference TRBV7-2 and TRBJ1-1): GAGVSQSPSNKVTEKGKDVELRCDPISGHTALYWYRQSLGQGLEFLIYFQGNSAPDKSGLPSDRFSAERTGGSVSTLTIQRTQQEDSAVYLCASGVRKEYTEAFFGQGTRLTVV.

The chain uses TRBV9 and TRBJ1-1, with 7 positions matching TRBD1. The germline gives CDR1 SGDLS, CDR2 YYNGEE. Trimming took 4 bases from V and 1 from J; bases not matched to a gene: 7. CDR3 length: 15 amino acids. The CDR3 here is CASSPRGLRNTEAFF. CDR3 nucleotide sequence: TGTGCCAGCAGCCCGAGGGGGCTCCGGAACACTGAAGCTTTCTTT.

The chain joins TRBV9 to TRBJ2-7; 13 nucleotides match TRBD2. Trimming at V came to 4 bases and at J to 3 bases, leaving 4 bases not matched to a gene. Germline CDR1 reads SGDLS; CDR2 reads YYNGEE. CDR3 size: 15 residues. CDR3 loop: CASSTGLAGDYEQYF. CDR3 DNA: TGTGCCAGCAGCACTGGACTAGCGGGGGACTACGAGCAGTACTTC.

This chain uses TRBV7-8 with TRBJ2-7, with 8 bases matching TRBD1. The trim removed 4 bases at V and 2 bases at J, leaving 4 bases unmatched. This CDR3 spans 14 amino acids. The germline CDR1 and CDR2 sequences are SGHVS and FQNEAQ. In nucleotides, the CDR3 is TGTGCCAGCAGCTCTGACAGGGGTACCTACGAGCAGTACGTC. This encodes CASSSDRGTYEQYV.

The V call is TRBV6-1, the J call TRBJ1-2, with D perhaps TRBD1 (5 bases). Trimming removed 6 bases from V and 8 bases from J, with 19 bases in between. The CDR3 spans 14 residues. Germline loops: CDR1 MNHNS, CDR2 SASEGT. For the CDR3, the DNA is TGTGCCAGCAGCCTAGCGTTGGGGCTAGGGGGCTACACCTTC. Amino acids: CASSLALGLGGYTF.

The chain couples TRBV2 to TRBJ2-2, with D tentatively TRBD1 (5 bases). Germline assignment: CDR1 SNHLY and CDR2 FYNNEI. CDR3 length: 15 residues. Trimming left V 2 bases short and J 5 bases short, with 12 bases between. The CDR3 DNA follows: TGTGCCAGCAGTGAACAGGGTGTTAGGACCGGGGAGCTGTTTTTT. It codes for CASSEQGVRTGELFF.

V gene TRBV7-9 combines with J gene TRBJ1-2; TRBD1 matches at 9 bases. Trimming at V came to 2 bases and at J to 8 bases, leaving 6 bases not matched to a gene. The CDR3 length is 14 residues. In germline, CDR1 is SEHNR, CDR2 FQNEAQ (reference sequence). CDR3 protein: CASSLSNRGQGYTF. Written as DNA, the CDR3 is TGTGCCAGCAGCTTATCCAACAGGGGGCAGGGCTACACCTTC.

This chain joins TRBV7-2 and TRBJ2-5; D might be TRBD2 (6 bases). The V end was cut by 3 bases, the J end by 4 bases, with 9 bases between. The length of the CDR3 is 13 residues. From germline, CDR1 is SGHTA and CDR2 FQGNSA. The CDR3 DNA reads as TGTGCCAGCAGCTTCGGAGGGGTAGAGACCCAGTACTTC. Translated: CASSFGGVETQYF.

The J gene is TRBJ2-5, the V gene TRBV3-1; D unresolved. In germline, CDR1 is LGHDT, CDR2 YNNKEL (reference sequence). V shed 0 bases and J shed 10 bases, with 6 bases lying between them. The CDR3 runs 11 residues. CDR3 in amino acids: CASSQDSIQYF. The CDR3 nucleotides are TGTGCCAGCAGCCAAGACTCGATCCAGTACTTC.

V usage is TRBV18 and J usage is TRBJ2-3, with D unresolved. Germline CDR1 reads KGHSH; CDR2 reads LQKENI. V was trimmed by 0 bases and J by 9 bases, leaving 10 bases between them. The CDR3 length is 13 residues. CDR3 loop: CASSPPAPATQYF. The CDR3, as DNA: TGTGCCAGCTCACCACCGGCCCCCGCGACGCAGTATTTT.

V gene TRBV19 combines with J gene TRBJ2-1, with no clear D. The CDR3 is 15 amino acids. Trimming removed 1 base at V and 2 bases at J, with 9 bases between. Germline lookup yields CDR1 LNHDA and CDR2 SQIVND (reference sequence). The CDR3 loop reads CASSIGSLPYNEQFF. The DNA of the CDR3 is TGTGCCAGTAGTATAGGCAGTCTCCCCTACAATGAGCAGTTCTTC.

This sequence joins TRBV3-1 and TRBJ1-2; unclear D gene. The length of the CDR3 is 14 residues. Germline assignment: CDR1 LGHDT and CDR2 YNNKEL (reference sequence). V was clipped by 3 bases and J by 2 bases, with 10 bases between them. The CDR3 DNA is TGTGCCAGCAGCCAGGACCCAAGGAACTATGGCTACACCTTC. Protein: CASSQDPRNYGYTF.

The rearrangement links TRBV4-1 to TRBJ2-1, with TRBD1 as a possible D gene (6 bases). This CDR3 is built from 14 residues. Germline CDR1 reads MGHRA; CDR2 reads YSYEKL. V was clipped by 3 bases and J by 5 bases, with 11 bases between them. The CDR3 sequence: CASSQGAVNNEQFF. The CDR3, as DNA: TGCGCCAGCAGCCAGGGGGCCGTAAACAATGAGCAGTTCTTC.

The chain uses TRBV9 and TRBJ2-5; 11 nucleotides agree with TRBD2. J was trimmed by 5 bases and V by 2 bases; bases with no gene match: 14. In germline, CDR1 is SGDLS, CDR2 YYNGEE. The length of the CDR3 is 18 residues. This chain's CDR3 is CASSVSSGGPNTGETQYF. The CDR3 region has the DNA TGTGCCAGCAGCGTGTCTAGCGGGGGGCCAAATACCGGCGAGACCCAGTACTTC.

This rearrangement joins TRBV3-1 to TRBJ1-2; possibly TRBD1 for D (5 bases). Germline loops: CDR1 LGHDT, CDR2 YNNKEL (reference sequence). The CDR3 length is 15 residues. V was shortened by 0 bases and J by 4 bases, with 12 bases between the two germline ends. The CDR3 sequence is CASSQEGATAYGYTF. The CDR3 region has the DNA TGTGCCAGCAGCCAAGAAGGTGCGACAGCCTATGGCTACACCTTC.

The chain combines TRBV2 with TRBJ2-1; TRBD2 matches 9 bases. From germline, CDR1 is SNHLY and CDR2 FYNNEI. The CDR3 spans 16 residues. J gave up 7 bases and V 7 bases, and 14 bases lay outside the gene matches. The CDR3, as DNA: TGTGCCAGCACCCCGACGGGCGGGAGGGCCTTGAATGAGCAGTTCTTC. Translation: CASTPTGGRALNEQFF.

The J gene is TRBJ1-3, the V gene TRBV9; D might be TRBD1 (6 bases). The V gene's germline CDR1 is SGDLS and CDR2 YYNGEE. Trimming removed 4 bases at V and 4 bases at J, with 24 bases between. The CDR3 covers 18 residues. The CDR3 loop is CASSLKGESGAQGNTIYF. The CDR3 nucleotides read TGTGCCAGCAGCTTAAAGGGGGAGTCGGGGGCACAGGGAAACACCATATATTTT.